Presented here are 17 T cell receptor beta chains from one specimen sequenced in a study of blood T cell repertoires in COVID-19. Measured with immunoSEQ multiplex PCR; TCRdb has only the in-frame clones, and not every one. This table holds around 97,000 clones, roughly 87% found once. The sample consisted of peripheral blood. These receptors all come from a human donor in a cohort sampled during active COVID-19.

This clone has only a few counts. V usage is TRBV11-1 and J usage is TRBJ2-1; 10 positions match TRBD1. Unmatched junction bases numbered 12, after V lost 4 bases and J lost 15 bases. Germline lookup yields CDR1 SGHAT and CDR2 FQDESV (reference sequence). CDR3 length: 14 residues. In DNA form, the CDR3 reads TGTGCCAGCAGCTCAAGACAGGGGGCGCGACGTTTGTTCTTC. Its translation is CASSSRQGARRLFF.

This CDR3 reads CASSQDLQEEKLFF. DNA of the CDR3: TGTGCCAGCAGCCAAGATCTCCAGGAAGAAAAACTGTTTTTT. The rearrangement links TRBV3-1 (or the pseudogene TRBV3-2) to TRBJ1-4; no clear D gene. CDR1 is LGHDT and CDR2 is YNNKEL in the germline V gene (reference sequence). V lost 0 bases, J lost 8 bases, and 10 bases lay in between. CDR3 length: 14 amino acids.

This chain links TRBV2 with TRBJ1-3; a weak D match, TRBD1 (6 bases). This CDR3 spans 11 amino acids. The germline V gene has CDR1 SNHLY and CDR2 FYNNEI. V gave up 11 bases and J gave up 7 bases, with 12 bases separating them. This CDR3 reads CAWGQGNTIYF. The CDR3 nucleotides are TGTGCCTGGGGGCAGGGGAACACCATATATTTT.

V gene TRBV29-1 combines with J gene TRBJ2-7; TRBD1 matches 10 bases. Germline CDR1 SQVTM, CDR2 ANQGSEA. Trimming removed 4 bases from V and 2 bases from J; junction bases left unmatched: 11. The CDR3 has 16 residues. In nucleotides, the CDR3 is TGCAGCGTTGTGGGCTCGGTAGGACAGGGGGCCTACGAGCAGTACTTC. Protein: CSVVGSVGQGAYEQYF.

The chain links TRBV2 to TRBJ2-1; D perhaps matches TRBD1 (6 bases). CDR1 is SNHLY and CDR2 is FYNNEI in the germline V gene. The CDR3 has 12 residues. V was cut by 7 bases and J by 5 bases, with 9 bases left in between. CDR3 region: CASIRDNNEQFF. The CDR3 DNA follows: TGTGCCAGCATCCGGGACAACAATGAGCAGTTCTTC.

Only a few counts were recorded for this clone. The V call is TRBV21-1, the J call TRBJ2-3; the listed D gene, TRBD2, was not tested against the DNA. TRBV21-1 is a pseudogene segment. The CDR3 sequence is 15 residues long. The DNA for the CDR3 is TGTGCCAGCAGCTTGGGCGGGGGTAGCACAGATACGCAGTATTTT. Protein sequence: CASSLGGGSTDTQYF.

The chain links TRBV18 to TRBJ2-1, with D possibly TRBD2 on 6 matching bases. This CDR3 region has 15 residues. Germline CDR1 reads KGHSH; CDR2 reads LQKENI. V lost 3 bases and J lost 3, with 12 bases in between. The CDR3 DNA follows: TGTGCCAGCTCACCGGAGGGGTCCTACTACAATGAGCAGTTCTTC. Translating gives CASSPEGSYYNEQFF.

A few counts support this clone. The CDR3 bases are TGTGCCAGCAGTTTATCTGCAGGGGTCTACGAGCAGTACTTC. Its protein is CASSLSAGVYEQYF. The chain combines TRBV27 with TRBJ2-7, with a weak D call TRBD1 (6 bases). CDR3 size: 14 residues. Germline V gene sequence: CDR1 MNHEY, CDR2 SMNVEV (reference sequence). Deletions cut 0 bases from V and 3 bases from J, with 9 bases between.

A remark on this clone: One junction end disagrees with the germline gene, perhaps due to a read error. The V gene is TRBV2, the J gene TRBJ1-6; 7 positions match TRBD1. Germline values: CDR1 SNHLY, CDR2 FYNNEI. The CDR3 spans 20 residues. The CDR3 region is CASREQGSIQRGGYYSPLHF. The CDR3 DNA reads as TGTGCCAGCAGAGAACAGGGGAGTATCCAAAGGGGGGGCTATTATTCACCCCTCCACTTT. The full variable domain, its missing parts supplied by reference TRBV2 and TRBJ1-6, is EPEVTQTPSHQVTQMGQEVILRCVPISNHLYFYWYRQILGQKVEFLVSFYNNEISEKSEIFDDQFSVERPDGSNFTLKIRSTKLEDSAMYFCASREQGSIQRGGYYSPLHFGNGTRLTVT.

The chain links TRBV6-5 to TRBJ1-6; 10 positions agree with TRBD1. Germline-derived CDR1 and CDR2 are MNHEY and SVGAGI. The junction had 5 bases not matched to a gene; V was cut back by 4 bases and J by 5 bases. CDR3 length: 16 residues. The CDR3 DNA follows: TGTGCCAGCAGTTCCCAAGGGACAGGGGATAATTCACCCCTCCACTTT. It encodes CASSSQGTGDNSPLHF.

The rearrangement links TRBV23-1 to TRBJ2-7; 10 nucleotides align to TRBD1. TRBV23-1 is known as an ORF, though its function is uncertain. This CDR3 region has 15 residues. J gave up 3 bases and V 8 bases, and 10 bases lay outside the gene matches. The CDR3: CASGTGQGTYYEQYF. CDR3 coding DNA: TGCGCCAGCGGGACGGGACAGGGGACATACTACGAGCAGTACTTC.

This chain joins TRBV7-3 and TRBJ2-7, with 9 nucleotides matching TRBD2. Germline trimming cut 5 bases from V and 6 bases from J; bases unmatched to any gene: 5. The CDR3 sequence is 13 residues long. Germline CDR1 is SGHTA and CDR2 is FQGTGA. The CDR3 loop is CASSPASGTEQYF. The CDR3 coding sequence is TGTGCCAGCAGCCCCGCTAGCGGGACCGAGCAGTACTTC.

V gene TRBV6-1 combines with J gene TRBJ2-7; 7 nucleotides match TRBD2. Germline loops: CDR1 MNHNS, CDR2 SASEGT. The CDR3 has 16 residues. Trimming at V came to 2 bases and at J to 0 bases, leaving 7 bases not matched to a gene. This CDR3 is CASSEPWGGGSYEQYF. The DNA of the CDR3 is TGTGCCAGCAGTGAACCTTGGGGGGGAGGCTCCTACGAGCAGTACTTC.

This clone was observed many times. The chain carries TRBV5-5 and TRBJ2-5; D possibly corresponds to TRBD2 (7 bases). The CDR3 has 17 residues. In germline, CDR1 is SGHKS, CDR2 YYEKEE (reference sequence). V dropped 0 bases and J dropped 4 bases, with 19 bases sitting between them. DNA of the CDR3: TGTGCCAGCAGCTTGGCAACTGGGGGGGCGGTAGGAGAGACCCAGTACTTC. Translated, it gives CASSLATGGAVGETQYF.

A single count supports this clone. The V and J genes are TRBV9 and TRBJ2-1; 7 nucleotides line up with TRBD1. This CDR3 spans 15 amino acids. The germline V gene encodes CDR1 SGDLS and CDR2 YYNGEE. V shed 3 bases, J shed 2 bases, and the junction held 5 bases outside the gene matches. For the CDR3, the DNA is TGTGCCAGCAGCGCCACCGGGACAGCCTACAATGAGCAGTTCTTC. Translating gives CASSATGTAYNEQFF.

The gene calls are TRBV12-5 and TRBJ2-3, with TRBD1 matching over 8 bases. The CDR3 is made up of 15 amino acids. Germline V CDR1 and CDR2: LGHNT, FRNRAP. Trimming removed 1 base from V and 3 bases from J; junction bases left unmatched: 3. CDR3 DNA sequence: TGTGCTAGTGGTTTGGGACAGGGGCGGACAGATACGCAGTATTTT. Its protein is CASGLGQGRTDTQYF.

The rearrangement joins TRBV30 to TRBJ2-1; D gene unclear. The CDR3 consists of 12 residues. V gave up 2 bases and J gave up 4 bases, with 6 bases separating them. Germline V gives CDR1 GTSNPN, CDR2 SVGIG (reference sequence). The CDR3 region has the DNA TGTGCCTGGAGTCCCCTATACAATGAGCAGTTCTTC. It codes for CAWSPLYNEQFF.